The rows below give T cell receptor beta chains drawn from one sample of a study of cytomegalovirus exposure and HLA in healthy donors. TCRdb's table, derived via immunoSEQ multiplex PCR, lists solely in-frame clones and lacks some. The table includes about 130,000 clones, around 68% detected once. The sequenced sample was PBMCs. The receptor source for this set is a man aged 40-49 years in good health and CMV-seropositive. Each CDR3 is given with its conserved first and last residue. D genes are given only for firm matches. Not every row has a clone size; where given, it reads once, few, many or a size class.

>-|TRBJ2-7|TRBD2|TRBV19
TGTGCCAGTAGAAGACTAGCGGGGTCGTCCTACGAGCAGTACTTC
CASRRLAGSSYEQYF
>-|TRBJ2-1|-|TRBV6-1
TGTGCCAGCAGTGAACCCGACAGGGGAGGGGAGCAGTTCTTC
CASSEPDRGGEQFF
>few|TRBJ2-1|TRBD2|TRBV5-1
TGCGCCAGCAGCTTGGAGATAGCGGGGAGAAATGAGCAGTTCTTC
CASSLEIAGRNEQFF
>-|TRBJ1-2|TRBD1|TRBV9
TGTGCCAGCAGCGAGACAGGGGGCGCGTTTGGCTACACCTTC
CASSETGGAFGYTF
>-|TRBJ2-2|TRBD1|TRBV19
TGTGCCAGTAACAGGGGCGGCACCGGGGAGCTGTTTTTT
CASNRGGTGELFF
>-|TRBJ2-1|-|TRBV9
TGTGCCAGCACCGCAGGGGGGAACAGGGACAATGAGCAGTTCTTC
CASTAGGNRDNEQFF
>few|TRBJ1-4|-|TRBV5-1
TGCGCCAGCAGCTTGGCGGGGAGGAATGAAAAACTGTTTTTT
CASSLAGRNEKLFF
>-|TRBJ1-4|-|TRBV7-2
TGTGCCAGCAGGGGGGGGGTGACTAATGAAAAACTGTTTTTT
CASRGGVTNEKLFF
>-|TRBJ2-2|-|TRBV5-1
TGCGCCAGCAGCTTGCAGGGCCCGAACACCGGGGAGCTGTTTTTT
CASSLQGPNTGELFF
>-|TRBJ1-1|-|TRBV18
TGTGCCAGCTCGACGTCAGGGGCAGGCACTGAAGCTTTCTTT
CASSTSGAGTEAFF
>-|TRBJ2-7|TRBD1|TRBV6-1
TGTGCCAGCAGTGTACGGACAGGGAACCTCTACGAGCAGTACTTC
CASSVRTGNLYEQYF
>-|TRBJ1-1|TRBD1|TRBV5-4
TGTGCCAGCAGTGGACAGGGGTTCGCTGAAGCTTTCTTT
CASSGQGFAEAFF
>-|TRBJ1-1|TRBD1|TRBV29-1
TGCAGCGTGTCGACAGGGGAGAACACTGAAGCTTTCTTT
CSVSTGENTEAFF
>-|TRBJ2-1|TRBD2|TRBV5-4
TGTGCCAGCAGCGCTAGCGGGGGCAGGGATGAGCAGTTCTTC
CASSASGGRDEQFF
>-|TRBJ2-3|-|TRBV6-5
TGTGCCAGCAGGAGAGCTATTCCCGATACGCAGTATTTT
CASRRAIPDTQYF
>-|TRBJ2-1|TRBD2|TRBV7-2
TGTGCCAGCAGCTTAGCACTAGCGGGAGGTGGTCCCTCGAGCAATGAGCAGTTCTTC
CASSLALAGGGPSSNEQFF
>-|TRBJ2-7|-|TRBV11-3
TGTGCCAGCAGCCCCGCTCGAGCCCCGTTTTGGGAGCAGTACTTC
CASSPARAPFWEQYF
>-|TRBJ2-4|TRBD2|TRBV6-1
TGTGCCAGCAGTGTTTCGGGGGGTAAAAACATTCAGTACTTC
CASSVSGGKNIQYF
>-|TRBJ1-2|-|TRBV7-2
TGTGCCAGCAGCTTAACCCAGGGCCCTGGCTACACCTTC
CASSLTQGPGYTF
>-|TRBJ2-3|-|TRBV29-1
TGCAGCGTTGGAGGGCAGTTCCTCACAGATACGCAGTATTTT
CSVGGQFLTDTQYF
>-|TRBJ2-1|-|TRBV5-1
TGCGCCAGCAGCTTGGCGCTAGCGAACAATGAGCAGTTCTTC
CASSLALANNEQFF
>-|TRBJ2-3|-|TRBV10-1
TGCGCCAGCAGTGAGTCTATTAGTTACACAGATACGCAGTATTTT
CASSESISYTDTQYF
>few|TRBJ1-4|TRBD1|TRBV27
TGTGCCAGCAGTTTATACTGGACAGGGGATATTTCAACTAATGAAAAACTGTTTTTT
CASSLYWTGDISTNEKLFF
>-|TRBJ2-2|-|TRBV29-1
TGCAGCGTTGAGGGGCTGGCGACGAACACCGGGGAGCTGTTTTTT
CSVEGLATNTGELFF
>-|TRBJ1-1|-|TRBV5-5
TGTGCCAGCAGCTTGGTTCAGGACAGTGAAGCTTTCTTT
CASSLVQDSEAFF
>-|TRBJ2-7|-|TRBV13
TGTGCCAGCATACTCCAAGGGGTCTTCCACGAGCAGTACTTC
CASILQGVFHEQYF
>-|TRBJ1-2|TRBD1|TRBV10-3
TGTGCCATCAGTGCCGGACAGGGAAACTATGGCTACACCTTC
CAISAGQGNYGYTF
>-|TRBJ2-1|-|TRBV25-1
TGTGCCAGCAGTGAATCCAGCGGACTTTACAATGAGCAGTTCTTC
CASSESSGLYNEQFF
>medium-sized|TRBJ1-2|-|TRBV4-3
TGCGCCAGCAGCCAACAGACAGGTGCTAACTATGGCTACACCTTC
CASSQQTGANYGYTF
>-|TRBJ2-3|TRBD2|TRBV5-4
TGTGCCAGCAGAAAAACTAGCGGCTTCACAGATACGCAGTATTTT
CASRKTSGFTDTQYF
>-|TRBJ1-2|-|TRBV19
TGTGCCAGTAGTACGGACAGAAACTATGGCTACACCTTC
CASSTDRNYGYTF
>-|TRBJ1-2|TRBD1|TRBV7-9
TGTGCCAGCAGTCAAGGACAGGGGGCAATTAACTATGGCTACACCTTC
CASSQGQGAINYGYTF
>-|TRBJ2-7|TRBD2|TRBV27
TGTGCCAGCAGCCCCGGGACTAGCGGGGTCTCCTACGAGCAGTACTTC
CASSPGTSGVSYEQYF
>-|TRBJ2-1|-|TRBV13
TGTGCCAGCAGCCTAAATTCCGATGAGCAGTTCTTC
CASSLNSDEQFF
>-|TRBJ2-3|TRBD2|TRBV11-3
TGTGCCAGCAGCCACGGACTAGCGGGATCAGATACGCAGTATTTT
CASSHGLAGSDTQYF
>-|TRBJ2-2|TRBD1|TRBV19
TGTGCCAGTACCGTGACAGGGGCGTACACCGGGGAGCTGTTTTTT
CASTVTGAYTGELFF
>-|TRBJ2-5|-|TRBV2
TGTGCCAGCATGGTTCAGGGGGAGACCCAGTACTTC
CASMVQGETQYF
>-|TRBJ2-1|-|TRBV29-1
TGCAGAGTTAAAAGCGGCTACAATGAGCAGTTCTTC
CRVKSGYNEQFF
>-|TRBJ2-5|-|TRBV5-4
TGTGCCAGCAGCTTGGCGGGGAACCAAGAGACCCAGTACTTC
CASSLAGNQETQYF
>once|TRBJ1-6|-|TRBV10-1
TGCGGAGTGGGGGCAGGCCTTGGGGCCCTCCACTTT
CGVGAGLGALHF
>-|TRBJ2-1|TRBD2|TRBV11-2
TGTGCCAGCAGCTTAGGGCTAGCGGGCATCTATGAGCAGTTCTTC
CASSLGLAGIYEQFF
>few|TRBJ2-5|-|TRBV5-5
TGTGCCAGCACGGAGCAAGAGACCCAGTACTTC
CASTEQETQYF
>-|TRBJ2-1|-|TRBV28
TGTGCCAGCACCGGGATCCGCAATGAGCAGTTCTTC
CASTGIRNEQFF
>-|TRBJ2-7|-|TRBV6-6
TGTGCCAGCAGCCCGTCTGTCGAGCAGTACTTC
CASSPSVEQYF
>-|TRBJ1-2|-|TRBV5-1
TGCGCCAGCAGCTTGGATCCAGCTAACTATGGCTACACCTTC
CASSLDPANYGYTF
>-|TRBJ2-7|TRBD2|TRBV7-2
TGTGCCAGCAGCTTGACTAGCGGGGGAACCGTCTACGAGCAGTACTTC
CASSLTSGGTVYEQYF
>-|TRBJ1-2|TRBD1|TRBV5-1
TGCGCCAGCAGCTTGGGCTCGACAGGGAAAGATGGCTACACCTTC
CASSLGSTGKDGYTF